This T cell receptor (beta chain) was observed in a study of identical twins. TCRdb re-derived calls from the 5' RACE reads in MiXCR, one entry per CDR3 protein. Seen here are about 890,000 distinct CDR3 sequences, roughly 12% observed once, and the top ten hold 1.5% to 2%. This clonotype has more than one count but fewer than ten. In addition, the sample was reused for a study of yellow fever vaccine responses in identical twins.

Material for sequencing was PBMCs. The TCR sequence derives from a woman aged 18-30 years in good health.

Here the CDR3 DNA reads TGTGCCAGCAGGAGGACAGCCGCCTACGAGCAGTACGTC. Translated: CASRRTAAYEQYV. The chain employs TRBV6-2 or TRBV6-3 and TRBJ2-7, with D perhaps TRBD1 (6 bases). The V gene's germline CDR1 is MNHEY and CDR2 SVGEGT. CDR3 length: 13 residues. V lost 6 bases and J 2 bases, leaving 11 bases between the germline ends.